This T cell receptor beta chain was documented in a study of human T cells and chemical hapten exposure. Study observations and caveats: TCRs exceeding 1 in 1000 frequency stayed unchanged with DPC sensitization.

Trimming shortened V by 0 bases and J by 0 bases, and 6 bases separated the two germline ends. CDR3 length equals 14 residues. Germline loops: CDR1 SGDLS, CDR2 YYNGEE. TCRdb re-derived calls from the RACE reads in MiXCR, one entry per CDR3 protein. The sample has about 77,000 distinct CDR3 sequences, around 9.3% seen once. Noted time point: healthy volunteer bleed at 6 weeks. Someone pulled total RNA out of unfractionated whole blood. Concerning this clonotype itself: Its antigen is as yet unknown.

The chain uses TRBV9 and TRBJ1-2, with D hard to call. The sample was whole blood. This receptor was identified in a female donor in good health. Some clones in this sample may be carry-over from other donors' samples. The CDR3 DNA sequence: TGTGCCAGCAGCGTAGCGGCAGCTAACTATGGCTACACCTTC. Amino acid sequence: CASSVAAANYGYTF.